This entry features one TCR beta chain sequence. This entry comes from a study of OX40 agonist ivuxolimab in advanced cancers. Sequencing used immunoSEQ multiplex PCR; TCRdb keeps in-frame clones, though not all of them. The table shows 36,000 or so clones, with around 89% occurring only once. Trimming cost V 1 base and J 8 bases, with 11 bases left between them. This CDR3 has 13 amino acids. Germline V gene data show CDR1 as SGHVS and CDR2 as FQNEAQ. The chain carries TRBV7-8 and TRBJ1-2, with D possibly TRBD1 on 5 matching bases. This receptor was taken from an adult with an advanced solid tumor such as melanoma, head and neck, liver or kidney cancer. This specimen was CD4+ or CD8+ T cells sorted from blood, taken in a trial of the OX40 agonist ivuxolimab. This CDR3 is CASSLGGGYGYTF. The CDR3 bases are TGTGCCAGCAGCTTAGGTGGGGGATACGGCTACACCTTC.